This T cell receptor (beta chain) was captured in a study of post-analysis software for immune sequencing data. cDNA libraries of TCR beta carried unique molecular identifiers. One entry per CDR3 protein, called by TCRdb with MiXCR from the PCR reads. This table has 820,000 or so distinct CDR3 sequences, roughly 50% appearing once. The sequence was obtained from a girl aged 10 to 17 with multiple sclerosis. The specimen sequenced was blood.

This CDR3 is CASSVGRGGPPDTQYF. In nucleotides, the CDR3 is TGTGCCAGCAGCGTAGGGCGGGGGGGCCCCCCAGATACGCAGTATTTT. The gene calls are TRBV9 and TRBJ2-3, with 9 bases aligning to TRBD2. Looked up from germline, CDR1 is SGDLS and CDR2 is YYNGEE. This CDR3 contains 16 residues. J lost 4 bases, V lost 0 bases, and 6 bases had no gene match. Full variable domain (remainder filled in from reference TRBV9 and TRBJ2-3): DSGVTQTPKHLITATGQRVTLRCSPRSGDLSVYWYQQSLDQGLQFLIQYYNGEERAKGNILERFSAQQFPDLHSELNLSSLELGDSALYFCASSVGRGGPPDTQYFGPGTRLTVL.